This T cell receptor beta chain was captured by sequencing in a study of blood T cell repertoires in COVID-19. Study at large: Spain, Italy and the United States supplied samples that represented acute and convalescent COVID-19.

Per the study methods: Amplifying reference gene primers gave estimates of nucleated cell counts. Repertoires were generated with immunoSEQ multiplex PCR, while TCRdb's copy carries only in-frame clones and drops some. V, J and clone size are those of that table, while D and trimming were read from the DNA. The sample has about 250,000 clones, 90% seen once. V lost 1 base to trimming and J lost 5 bases; unmatched junction nucleotides: 6. This CDR3 is 16 amino acids long. Germline CDR1 is SGHNT and CDR2 is YENEEA. This chain joins TRBV11-3 and TRBJ2-1, with 9 positions matching TRBD2. The TCR sequence derives from a woman aged 60-70 years with COVID-19, enrolled during active disease. The sample was peripheral blood. The CDR3 nucleotides read TGTGCCAGCAGCTTAGGTTGGAGCGGGGGGAACAATGAGCAGTTCTTC. This translates into CASSLGWSGGNNEQFF.